Listed below are T cell receptor beta chains from one sample, sequenced in a study of blood T cells in healthy people across ages. MiXCR, run by TCRdb on the 5' RACE reads, gives a single entry per CDR3 protein. The table has around 1,100,000 distinct CDR3 sequences, roughly two fifths seen once. Sequenced material: blood. These receptors all come from a man in his late teens or twenties in good health. The CDR3 runs from the conserved cysteine through the conserved F or W. Fields, in order: clone size, CDR3 length, D gene, V gene, J gene, CDR3 protein, CDR3 DNA. A D gene is named only where the DNA matches it firmly. Size tells how often a clone was seen (once, few, many) or the class of an expanded clone, and some rows leave it out.

>few|14|-|TRBV7-2|TRBJ1-2
CASSPTGIDYGYTF
TGTGCCAGCAGCCCAACAGGTATCGACTATGGCTACACCTTC
>few|13|-|TRBV7-2|TRBJ1-4
CASSLSIPAKLFF
TGTGCCAGCAGCTTAAGCATACCGGCAAAACTGTTTTTT
>few|13|-|TRBV20-1|TRBJ2-5
CSALGPSPETQYF
TGCAGTGCTCTGGGCCCATCCCCAGAGACCCAGTACTTC
>-|15|-|TRBV6-1|TRBJ2-7
CASSKTGDSSYEQYF
TGTGCCAGCAGCAAAACCGGGGATAGCTCCTACGAGCAGTACTTC
>few|15|-|TRBV27|TRBJ1-2
CASSPRVDIDYGYTF
TGTGCCAGCAGTCCGAGAGTCGACATCGACTATGGCTACACCTTC
>-|13|-|TRBV2|TRBJ1-2
CAVLGGLDYGYTF
TGTGCCGTACTAGGGGGATTAGACTATGGCTACACCTTC
>-|16|-|TRBV7-3|TRBJ1-1
CASSLQVAGANTEAFF
TGTGCCAGCAGCTTACAAGTTGCGGGAGCGAACACTGAAGCTTTCTTT
>-|14|-|TRBV20-1|TRBJ1-1
CSARLTGPNTEAFF
TGCAGTGCTAGACTCACAGGGCCGAACACTGAAGCTTTCTTT
>-|14|-|TRBV20-1|TRBJ1-1
CSARFGGMTTEAFF
TGCAGTGCTAGATTCGGGGGTATGACCACTGAAGCTTTCTTT
>-|13|TRBD1|TRBV24-1|TRBJ1-1
CATKRTGDTEAFF
TGTGCCACCAAACGGACAGGGGACACTGAAGCTTTCTTT
>few|14|TRBD2|TRBV27|TRBJ2-7
CASSYSGGNYEQYF
TGTGCCAGCAGTTACAGCGGGGGGAACTACGAGCAGTACTTC
>-|16|-|TRBV4-1|TRBJ2-7
CASSHRSGSSHNEQYF
TGCGCCAGCAGCCATCGATCAGGGAGCTCCCACAATGAGCAGTACTTC
>few|14|-|TRBV7-2|TRBJ1-1
CASSLPTQGTEAFF
TGTGCCAGCAGCTTACCGACCCAAGGGACTGAAGCTTTCTTT
>-|15|-|TRBV6-6|TRBJ2-6
CASSGRVSGANVLTF
TGTGCCAGCAGTGGGAGAGTCTCTGGGGCCAACGTCCTGACTTTC
>-|14|TRBD1|TRBV2|TRBJ1-5
CASSLTGEDQPQHF
TGTGCCAGCAGTCTGACAGGGGAAGATCAGCCCCAGCATTTT
>few|13|TRBD1|TRBV20-1|TRBJ1-2
CSAALGTDHGYTF
TGCAGTGCCGCCCTCGGGACAGATCATGGCTACACCTTC
>-|14|-|TRBV4-2|TRBJ2-1
CASSQAGRDNEQFF
TGTGCCAGCAGCCAAGCAGGACGGGACAATGAGCAGTTCTTC
>many|16|TRBD1|TRBV20-1|TRBJ2-3
CSARGSWTGVTDTQYF
TGCAGTGCTAGAGGCTCCTGGACAGGGGTCACAGATACGCAGTATTTT
>-|17|-|TRBV15|TRBJ1-1
CATSRDPPGHLNTEAFF
TGTGCCACCAGCAGAGATCCTCCGGGACACCTGAACACTGAAGCTTTCTTT
>few|21|-|TRBV15|TRBJ1-6
CATSRAAVRAGSSSYNSPLHF
TGTGCCACCAGCAGAGCAGCGGTTAGGGCCGGGTCTAGCTCCTATAATTCACCCCTCCACTTT
>-|14|-|TRBV25-1|TRBJ2-1
CASSGRTGNNEQFF
TGTGCCAGCAGTGGTCGGACGGGGAACAATGAGCAGTTCTTC
>-|13|-|TRBV29-1|TRBJ1-2
CSALTNSNYGYTF
TGCAGCGCTCTGACGAACTCTAACTATGGCTACACCTTC
>few|14|-|TRBV7-2|TRBJ2-3
CASSLRVAADTQYF
TGTGCCAGCAGCTTACGGGTAGCAGCAGATACGCAGTATTTT
>few|14|TRBD2|TRBV20-1|TRBJ2-4
CSASASGGKNIQYF
TGCAGTGCTAGTGCTAGCGGGGGGAAAAACATTCAGTACTTC
>-|16|-|TRBV28|TRBJ2-3
CASRPGQSPSTDTQYF
TGTGCCAGCAGACCCGGACAGAGCCCTAGCACAGATACGCAGTATTTT
>-|12|-|TRBV25-1|TRBJ1-1
CARLLRNTEAFF
TGTGCCAGACTCTTGCGGAACACTGAAGCTTTCTTT
>few|15|-|TRBV6-2/TRBV6-3|TRBJ2-3
CASSSLGTPSDTQYF
TGTGCCAGCAGTTCGCTCGGGACTCCGTCGGATACGCAGTATTTT